This T cell receptor (beta chain) was obtained from a study of CD8+ T cells in alopecia areata. About the study: Those treated were given oral tofacitinib at 5 to 10 mg twice daily.

It was cDNA, reverse transcribed from extracted RNA, that served as the sequencing template. Assay: immunoSEQ multiplex PCR; the TCRdb copy retains only in-frame clones and omits some. This sample has 100,000 to 150,000 clones; more than 40% occur once, and the top ten carry 18%. This CDR3 spans 13 amino acids. Germline CDR1 is GTSNPN and CDR2 is SVGIG (reference sequence). V lost 3 bases to trimming and J lost 2 bases, with 10 bases between them. Sorting from PBMCs produced CD4+ and CD8+ T cells. Sequenced material: CD8+ T cells sorted from blood, taken at week 0. This receptor was obtained from a human donor with alopecia areata. V is TRBV30 and J is TRBJ1-1, with D tentatively TRBD1 (5 bases). The CDR3 sequence is CAWSPQDNTEAFF. The CDR3 DNA reads TGTGCCTGGAGCCCACAGGATAACACTGAAGCTTTCTTT. The full variable domain, with the rest looked up from reference TRBV30 and TRBJ1-1, is SQTIHQWPATLVQPVGSPLSLECTVEGTSNPNLYWYRQAAGRGLQLLFYSVGIGQISSEVPQNLSASRPQDRQFILSSKKLLLSDSGFYLCAWSPQDNTEAFFGQGTRLTVV.